This T cell receptor (beta chain) was profiled in a study of T cells in localized non-small cell lung cancer. The CDR3 is 13 amino acids. The germline CDR1 and CDR2 sequences are SGHAT and FQNNGV. V lost 5 bases and J lost 5, with 12 bases in between. Assay used: immunoSEQ multiplex PCR; TCRdb lists only in-frame clones, some missing. The sample carries tens of thousands of clones, approximately 87% recorded once. Specimen: PBMCs, collected before any cancer treatment. This clonotype originated in a woman aged 40 to 75 with stage II squamous cell lung carcinoma. This chain links TRBV11-2 with TRBJ1-2; D gene uncertain. DNA for the CDR3: TGTGCCAGCAGCCCTCGACCCATATATGGCTACACCTTC. It translates to CASSPRPIYGYTF.